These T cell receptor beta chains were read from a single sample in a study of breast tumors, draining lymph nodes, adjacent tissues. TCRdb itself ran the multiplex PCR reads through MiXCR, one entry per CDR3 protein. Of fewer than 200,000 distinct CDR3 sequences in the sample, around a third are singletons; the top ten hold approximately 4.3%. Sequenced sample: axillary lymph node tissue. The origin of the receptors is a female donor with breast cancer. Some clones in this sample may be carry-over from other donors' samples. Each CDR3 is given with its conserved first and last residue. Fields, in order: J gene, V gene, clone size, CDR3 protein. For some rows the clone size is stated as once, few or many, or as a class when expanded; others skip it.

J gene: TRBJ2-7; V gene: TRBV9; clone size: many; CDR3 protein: CASSVDGVYEQYF
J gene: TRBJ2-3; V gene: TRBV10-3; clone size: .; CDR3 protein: CAISGTVQDTQYF
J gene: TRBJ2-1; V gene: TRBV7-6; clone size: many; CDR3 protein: CASSLLSGGGYNEQFF
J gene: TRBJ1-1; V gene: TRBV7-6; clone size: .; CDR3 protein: CASSYRLAYTEAFF
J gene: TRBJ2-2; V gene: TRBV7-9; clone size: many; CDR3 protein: CASSLNGGDLFF
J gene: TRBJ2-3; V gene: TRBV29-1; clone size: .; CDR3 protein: CSLEFPGLKPDTQYF
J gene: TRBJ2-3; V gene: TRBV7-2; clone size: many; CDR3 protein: CASSLDGPLDTQYF
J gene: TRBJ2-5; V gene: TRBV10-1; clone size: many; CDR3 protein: CASSESRDCREEYF
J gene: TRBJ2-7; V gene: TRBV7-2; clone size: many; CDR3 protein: CASSLLAGTSYEQYF
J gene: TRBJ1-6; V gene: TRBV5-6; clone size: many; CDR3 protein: CASSVNPRQNSPLHF
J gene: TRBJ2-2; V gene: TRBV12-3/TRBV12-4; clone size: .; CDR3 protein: CASSLRLGRVGELFF
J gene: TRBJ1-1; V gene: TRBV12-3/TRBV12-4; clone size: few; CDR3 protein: CASSGVATEAFF
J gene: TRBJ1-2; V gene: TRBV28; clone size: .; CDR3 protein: CASRTQGFYGYTF
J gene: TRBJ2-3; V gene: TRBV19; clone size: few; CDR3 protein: CASSPTRVGADTQYF
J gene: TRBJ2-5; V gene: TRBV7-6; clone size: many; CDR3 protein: CASSPLAGGGFGETQYF
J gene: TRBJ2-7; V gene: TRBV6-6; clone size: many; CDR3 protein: CASSLQGLYEQYF
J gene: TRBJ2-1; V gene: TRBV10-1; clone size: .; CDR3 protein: CASIKREGRGNEQFF
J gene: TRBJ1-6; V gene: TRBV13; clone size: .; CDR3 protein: CAINRETYNSPLHF
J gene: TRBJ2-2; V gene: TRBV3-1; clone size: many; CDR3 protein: CASSQGQGLSGELFF
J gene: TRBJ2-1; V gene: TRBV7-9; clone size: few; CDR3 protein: CASSPSTSGSLNEQFF
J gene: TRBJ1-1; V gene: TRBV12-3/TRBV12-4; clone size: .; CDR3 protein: CASVPVRGTEAFF
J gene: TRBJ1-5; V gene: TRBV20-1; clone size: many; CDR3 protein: CSARDPRTGGNQPQHF
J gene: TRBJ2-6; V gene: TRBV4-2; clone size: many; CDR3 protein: CASSRPGQVISGANVLTF
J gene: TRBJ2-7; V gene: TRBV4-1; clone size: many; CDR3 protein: CASSQEGGSSYEQYF
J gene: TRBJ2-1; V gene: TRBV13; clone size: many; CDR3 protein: CASSLGGRPYNEQFF
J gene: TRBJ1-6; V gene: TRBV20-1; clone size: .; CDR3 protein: CSARGGTGKQPLHF
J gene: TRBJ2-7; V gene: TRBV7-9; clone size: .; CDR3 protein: CASVFGATCEQYF
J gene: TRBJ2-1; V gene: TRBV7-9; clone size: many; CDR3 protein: CASSLVAWEQFF
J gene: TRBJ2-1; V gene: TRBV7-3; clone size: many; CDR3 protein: CASSLGGRRAGAPGNEQFF
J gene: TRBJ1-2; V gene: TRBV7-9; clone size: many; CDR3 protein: CASSSGDALYGYTF
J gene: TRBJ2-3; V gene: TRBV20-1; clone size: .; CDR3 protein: CSALVGTLSTDTQYF
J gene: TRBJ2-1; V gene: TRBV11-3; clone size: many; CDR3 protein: CASSLGEVNEQFF
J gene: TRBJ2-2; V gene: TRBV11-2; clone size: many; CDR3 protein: CASSLRAGERGTGELFF
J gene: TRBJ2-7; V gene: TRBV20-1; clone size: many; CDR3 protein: CSARTSGRTPSREQYF
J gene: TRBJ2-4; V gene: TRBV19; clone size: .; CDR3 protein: CASSKRSAGVAKNIQYF
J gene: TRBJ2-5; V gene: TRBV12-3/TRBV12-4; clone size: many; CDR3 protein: CASSLRTSGGETQYF
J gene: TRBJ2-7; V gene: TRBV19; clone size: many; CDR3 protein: CATTDRTSLEQYF
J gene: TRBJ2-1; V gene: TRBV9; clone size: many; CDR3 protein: CASSVTLAGWNNEQFF
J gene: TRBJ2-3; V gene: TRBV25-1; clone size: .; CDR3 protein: CASSEGVAGAPGNTQYF
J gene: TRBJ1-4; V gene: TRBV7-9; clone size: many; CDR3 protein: CASSFYSSNEKLFF
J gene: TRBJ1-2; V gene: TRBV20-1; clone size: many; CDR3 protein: CSARKTGQKGSYTF
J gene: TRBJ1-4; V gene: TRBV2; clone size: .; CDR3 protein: CASRELAGDEKLFF
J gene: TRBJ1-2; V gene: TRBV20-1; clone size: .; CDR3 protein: CSAEPGTRGSTF
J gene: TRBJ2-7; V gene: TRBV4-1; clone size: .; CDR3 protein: CASSQTSVKIYEQYF
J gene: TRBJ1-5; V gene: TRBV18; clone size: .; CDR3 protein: CASSPGEVQPQHF
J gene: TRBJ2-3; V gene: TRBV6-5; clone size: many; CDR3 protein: CASSYRDFSTDTQYF
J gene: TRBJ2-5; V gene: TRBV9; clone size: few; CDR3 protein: CASSGHRGSETQSF
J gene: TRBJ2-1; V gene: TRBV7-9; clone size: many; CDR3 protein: CASSSAGQWSSQFF
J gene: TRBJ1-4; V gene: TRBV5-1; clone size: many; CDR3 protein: CASSFSRGEEKLFF
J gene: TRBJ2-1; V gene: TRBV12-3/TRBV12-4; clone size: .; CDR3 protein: CASSLARTSGLNRNEQFF
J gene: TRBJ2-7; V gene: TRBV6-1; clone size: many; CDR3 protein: CASSVRGLEQYF
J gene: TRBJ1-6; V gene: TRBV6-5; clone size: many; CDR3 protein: CASSLATAPNSPLHF
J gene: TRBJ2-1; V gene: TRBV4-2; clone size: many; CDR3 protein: CASSQGGLDGYNEQFF